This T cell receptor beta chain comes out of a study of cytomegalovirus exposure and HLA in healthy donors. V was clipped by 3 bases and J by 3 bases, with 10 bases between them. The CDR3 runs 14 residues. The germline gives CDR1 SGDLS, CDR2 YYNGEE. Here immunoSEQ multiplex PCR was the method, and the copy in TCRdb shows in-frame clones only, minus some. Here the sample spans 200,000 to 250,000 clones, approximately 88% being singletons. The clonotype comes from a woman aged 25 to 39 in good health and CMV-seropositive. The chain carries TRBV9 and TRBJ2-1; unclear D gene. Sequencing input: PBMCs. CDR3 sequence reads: CASSAGSLYNEQFF. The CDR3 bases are TGTGCCAGCAGCGCCGGTAGTCTCTACAATGAGCAGTTCTTC.